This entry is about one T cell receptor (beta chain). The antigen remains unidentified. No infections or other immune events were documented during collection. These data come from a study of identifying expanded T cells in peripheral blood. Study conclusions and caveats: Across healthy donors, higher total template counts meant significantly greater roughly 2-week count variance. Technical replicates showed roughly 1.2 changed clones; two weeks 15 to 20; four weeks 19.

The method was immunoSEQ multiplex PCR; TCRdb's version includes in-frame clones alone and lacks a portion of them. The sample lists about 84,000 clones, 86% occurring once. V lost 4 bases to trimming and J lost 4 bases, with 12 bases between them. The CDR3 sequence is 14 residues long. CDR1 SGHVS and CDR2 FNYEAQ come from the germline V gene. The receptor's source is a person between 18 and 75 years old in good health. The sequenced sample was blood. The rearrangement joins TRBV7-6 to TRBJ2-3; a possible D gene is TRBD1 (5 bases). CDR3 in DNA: TGTGCCAGCAGCTATCGACAGTTTTCAGATACGCAGTATTTT. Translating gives CASSYRQFSDTQYF.